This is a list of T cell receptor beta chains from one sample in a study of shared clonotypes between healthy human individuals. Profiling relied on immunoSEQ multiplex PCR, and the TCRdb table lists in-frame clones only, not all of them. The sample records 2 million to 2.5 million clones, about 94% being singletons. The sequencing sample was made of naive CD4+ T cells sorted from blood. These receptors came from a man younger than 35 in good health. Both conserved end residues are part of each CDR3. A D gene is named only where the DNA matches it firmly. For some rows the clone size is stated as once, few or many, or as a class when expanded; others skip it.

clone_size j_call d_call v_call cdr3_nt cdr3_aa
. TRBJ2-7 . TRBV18 TGTGCCAGCTCACCTGGTATAGGGGGGCGGCAGAACGTATACGAGCAGTACTTC CASSPGIGGRQNVYEQYF
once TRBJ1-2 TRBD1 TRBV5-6 TGTGCCAGCAGCGCCTTGGTGGGACAGGGGGGGACCTATGGCTACACCTTC CASSALVGQGGTYGYTF
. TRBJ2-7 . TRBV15 TGTGCCACCAGCAGTTATTACGAGCAGTACTTC CATSSYYEQYF
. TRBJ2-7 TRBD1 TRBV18 TGTGCCAGCTCACCTCCAATGGGACAGGGATCGCGCGAGCAGTACTTC CASSPPMGQGSREQYF
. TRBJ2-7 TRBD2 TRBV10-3 TGTGCCACTCGAACAGCGGGAGCTTACGAGCAGTACTTC CATRTAGAYEQYF
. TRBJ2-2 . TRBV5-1 TGCGCCAGCAGCTTGGGCGGCAGGGAGTCCGGGGAGCTGTTTTTT CASSLGGRESGELFF
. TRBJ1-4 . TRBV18 TGTGCCAGCTCCCCGACGGGTCAGTCTAATGAAAAACTGTTTTTT CASSPTGQSNEKLFF
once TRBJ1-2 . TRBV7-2 TGTGCCAGCAGCTTAGGAAGGGCAGAATATGGCTACACCTTC CASSLGRAEYGYTF
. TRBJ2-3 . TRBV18 TGTGCCAGCTCACCCTTGACTGCCAGCACAGATACGCAGTATTTT CASSPLTASTDTQYF
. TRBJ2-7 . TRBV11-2 TGTGCCAGCAGCTCCCGACAGGAGTTGGGGTTCTCCTACGAGCAGTACTTC CASSSRQELGFSYEQYF
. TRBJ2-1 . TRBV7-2 TGTGCCAGCAGCCTACACCCACTCGGGGGGCCTTACAATGAGCAGTTCTTC CASSLHPLGGPYNEQFF
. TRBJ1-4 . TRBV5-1 TGCGCCAGCAGCTTGGATGGTCCCCCAACTAATGAAAAACTGTTTTTT CASSLDGPPTNEKLFF